The 19 T cell receptor beta chains presented below share a single source sample, sequenced in a study of T cells in Graves' hyperthyroidism and ophthalmopathy. The TCR beta CDR3 regions underwent amplification using RNA transcripts as the source. The HTBI primer set drove a first-round RT-PCR of the TCR CDR3. TCRdb recomputed calls from the multiplex PCR reads with MiXCR, one row per CDR3 protein. The sample yields roughly 660,000 distinct CDR3 sequences, around 15% seen once. Specimen: blood. These receptors came from a man over 45 with Graves' hyperthyroidism.

The chain employs TRBV19 and TRBJ1-5; TRBD1 agrees at 7 bases. The CDR3 runs 16 residues. The V gene's germline CDR1 is LNHDA and CDR2 SQIVND (reference sequence). The V and J ends lost 5 bases and 0 bases, in that order; junction bases with no gene match: 7. The CDR3 DNA sequence: TGTGCCAGTAGTTATCACCGGGACAGTAGCAATCAGCCCCAGCATTTT. This encodes CASSYHRDSSNQPQHF.

Notes on this clonotype: A much larger clonotype is one base distant, so this may be a read error. The chain uses TRBV7-2 and TRBJ2-7; D gene unclear. Germline V gene lookup returns CDR1 SGHTA and CDR2 FQGNSA. V gave up 6 bases and J gave up 1 base, with 19 bases separating them. This CDR3 comprises 16 residues. CDR3 DNA sequence: TGTGCCAGCAGTCACCCTCACGAGAAGGGATCCTACGAGCAGTACTTC. Amino acid sequence: CASSHPHEKGSYEQYF.

The V gene is TRBV5-1, the J gene TRBJ1-1; D gene ambiguous. Germline CDR1 reads SGHRS; CDR2 reads YFSETQ. There are 12 residues in the CDR3. Trimming pared 6 bases from V and 4 bases from J, leaving 10 bases between. The CDR3 coding sequence is TGCGCCAGCAAACTGGGAGCCACTGAAGCTTTCTTT. Protein: CASKLGATEAFF.

This clonotype was seen repeatedly, ten times or more. This chain connects TRBV28 to TRBJ1-1; D is unclear. This CDR3 is built from 17 residues. CDR1 is MDHEN, CDR2 SYDVKM, per germline. Trimming took 3 bases from V and 1 from J, leaving 18 bases between them. The DNA for the CDR3 is TGTGCCAGCAGTTTTTCGCCAGCAGCCAGAGAGAACACTGAAGCTTTCTTT. This translates into CASSFSPAARENTEAFF.

Only a few counts were recorded for this clonotype. CDR3 sequence reads: CAISEDWQTNNSPLHF. The DNA of the CDR3 is TGTGCCATCAGTGAGGACTGGCAGACGAATAATTCACCCCTCCACTTT. This sequence joins TRBV10-3 and TRBJ1-6; D gene unclear. Trimming shortened V by 2 bases and J by 5 bases, and 13 bases separated the two germline ends. This CDR3 is 16 amino acids long. The germline V gene encodes CDR1 ENHRY and CDR2 SYGVKD.

This clonotype was detected ten times or more. V gene TRBV28 combines with J gene TRBJ2-3; D possibly corresponds to TRBD1 (5 bases). Germline V CDR1 and CDR2: MDHEN, SYDVKM. V lost 5 bases to trimming and J lost 5 bases, with 11 bases between them. This CDR3 is built from 13 residues. The CDR3 DNA reads TGTGCCAGCAGTCCGCGACAGTTAGATACGCAGTATTTT. Protein product: CASSPRQLDTQYF.

The gene calls are TRBV20-1 and TRBJ1-2; tentative D call: TRBD1 (5 bases). V shed 6 bases and J shed 8 bases, with 16 bases lying between them. Germline V gene sequence: CDR1 DFQATT, CDR2 SNEGSKA (reference sequence). This CDR3 contains 12 residues. Written as DNA, the CDR3 is TGCAGTGCCGATGGACAAGGTCGAGGCTACACCTTC. This translates into CSADGQGRGYTF.

This clonotype has ten or more counts. This chain links TRBV19 with TRBJ2-1, with D maybe TRBD2 (6 bases). The CDR3 spans 18 residues. The germline gives CDR1 LNHDA, CDR2 SQIVND (reference sequence). V shed 1 base and J shed 0 bases, with 16 bases lying between them. The DNA of the CDR3 is TGTGCCAGTAGTATAGGCCCCACTAGCACGAGCTCCTACAATGAGCAGTTCTTC. Translating gives CASSIGPTSTSSYNEQFF.

At least ten counts were recorded for this clonotype. The rearrangement links TRBV2 to TRBJ1-5; D gene unclear. This CDR3 region has 15 residues. Trimming pared 4 bases from V and 0 bases from J, leaving 10 bases between. Germline lookup yields CDR1 SNHLY and CDR2 FYNNEI. The CDR3 DNA follows: TGTGCCAGCAGTGGCAGGTCTCATAGCAATCAGCCCCAGCATTTT. Amino acids: CASSGRSHSNQPQHF.

The table lists this clonotype with many counts. The V call is TRBV30, the J call TRBJ1-1; D is possibly TRBD1 (5 bases). This CDR3 spans 15 amino acids. Per germline, CDR1 GTSNPN and CDR2 SVGIG (reference sequence). V was shortened by 2 bases and J by 3 bases, with 16 bases between the two germline ends. CDR3 DNA: TGTGCCTGGAGTCCTGGGAGACAGAGATACACTGAAGCTTTCTTT. Residues: CAWSPGRQRYTEAFF.

In this sample, this clonotype turned up a few times. The V gene is TRBV5-8, the J gene TRBJ1-2; D is uncertain. Germline V gene lookup returns CDR1 SGHTS and CDR2 YDEGEE. The ends were cut back, 0 bases at V and 0 bases at J, with 12 bases in the middle. The length of the CDR3 is 16 residues. CDR3 DNA: TGTGCCAGCAGCTTGGAAAGGGCCTTAGCTAACTATGGCTACACCTTC. Its protein product is CASSLERALANYGYTF.

The chain recombines TRBV12-3 or TRBV12-4 with TRBJ1-1; D possibly corresponds to TRBD1 (6 bases). V gave up 6 bases and J gave up 5 bases, with 22 bases separating them. The CDR3 has 16 amino acids. The chain's CDR3 is CASSTTGSAPKTEAFF. The CDR3 DNA reads TGTGCCAGCAGCACGACAGGTAGTGCCCCAAAGACTGAAGCTTTCTTT.

The V call is TRBV4-1, the J call TRBJ1-6; D unclear. From germline, CDR1 is MGHRA and CDR2 YSYEKL. Trimming stripped 1 base from V and 0 bases from J, with 7 bases between. The CDR3 is made up of 16 amino acids. DNA for the CDR3: TGCGCCAGCAGCCAAGGACGTATCTCCTATAATTCACCCCTCCACTTT. It specifies CASSQGRISYNSPLHF.

CDR3 nucleotide sequence: TGCAGTGCTAAACAGGGGCAAACCTACGAGCAGTACTTC. It specifies CSAKQGQTYEQYF. This rearrangement joins TRBV20-1 to TRBJ2-7, with TRBD1 matching 7 bases. Unmatched junction bases numbered 5, after V lost 4 bases and J lost 2 bases. The germline gives CDR1 DFQATT, CDR2 SNEGSKA (reference sequence). The CDR3 is made up of 13 amino acids.

In its sample, this clonotype was seen many times. The V gene is TRBV12-5, the J gene TRBJ1-5; no firm D call. This CDR3 spans 14 amino acids. Trimming removed 5 bases at V and 4 bases at J, with 12 bases between. Germline V gives CDR1 LGHNT, CDR2 FRNRAP. The DNA of the CDR3 is TGTGCTAGTGGTCTGGGGAATCCTAATCAGCCCCAGCATTTT. This codes for CASGLGNPNQPQHF.

This clonotype was recorded many times. The junction shows a germline mismatch at one end, possibly a read error. The CDR3, as DNA: TGTGCTAGCAGCTGGAGGGCCGGGGAGCTGTTTTTT. It encodes CASSWRAGELFF. This rearrangement joins TRBV7-7 to TRBJ2-2; D perhaps matches TRBD2 (6 bases). The CDR3 runs to 12 residues. CDR1 is SSHAT, CDR2 FNYEAQ, per germline (reference sequence).

About this clonotype: This could be a read error, since a much larger clone is one nucleotide away. The genes are TRBV2 and TRBJ2-6; maybe TRBD1 (6 bases). Per the germline V gene, CDR1 is SNHLY and CDR2 is FYNNEI. V lost 8 bases to trimming and J lost 0 bases, with 20 bases between them. This CDR3 spans 18 amino acids. The CDR3 protein is CASGGTPSFFSGANVLTF. In DNA, the CDR3 is TGTGCCAGCGGTGGGACACCTTCCTTCTTCTCTGGGGCCAACGTCCTGACTTTC.

This rearrangement joins TRBV5-4 to TRBJ2-6; possible D gene TRBD1, 5 bases. Germline lookup yields CDR1 SGHNT and CDR2 YYREEE (reference sequence). The V and J ends lost 4 bases and 0 bases respectively, with 17 bases between them. This CDR3 is built from 18 residues. The CDR3 here is CASSQWGTVFSGANVLTF. CDR3 sequence (DNA): TGTGCCAGCAGCCAATGGGGCACTGTCTTCTCTGGGGCCAACGTCCTGACTTTC. The full variable domain, in which reference TRBV5-4 and TRBJ2-6 provide the parts outside the CDR3, is ETGVTQSPTHLIKTRGQQVTLRCSSQSGHNTVSWYQQALGQGPQFIFQYYREEENGRGNFPPRFSGLQFPNYSSELNVNALELDDSALYLCASSQWGTVFSGANVLTFGAGSRLTVL.

This clonotype occurred many times. J is TRBJ2-1 and V is TRBV9; D is perhaps TRBD2 (6 bases). V lost 4 bases to trimming and J lost 2 bases, with 19 bases between them. There are 17 residues in the CDR3. Per the germline V gene, CDR1 is SGDLS and CDR2 is YYNGEE. This chain's CDR3 is CASSPDPLARTYNEQFF. The CDR3 DNA reads as TGTGCCAGCAGCCCAGACCCCCTAGCGAGGACCTACAATGAGCAGTTCTTC. Looking up the rest from reference TRBV9 and TRBJ2-1 gives the full variable domain: DSGVTQTPKHLITATGQRVTLRCSPRSGDLSVYWYQQSLDQGLQFLIQYYNGEERAKGNILERFSAQQFPDLHSELNLSSLELGDSALYFCASSPDPLARTYNEQFFGPGTRLTVL.